The sequence of this T cell receptor (beta chain) was determined in a study of blood T cell repertoires in COVID-19 (dated by TCRdb to the early 2020s). With respect to the entire study: Collaborator samples came from the United States, Italy and Spain and covered acute and convalescent phases of COVID-19. The material from the prospective study consisted of cDNA or gDNA derived from T cells, B-cell-depleted T cells, or PBMCs. Deeply sampled blood TCRbeta repertoires from subjects exposed to, actively infected with, or recovered from COVID-19 were included in the dataset. The repertoires were released in a freely available public database meant as a resource for research on the immune response to SARS-CoV-2. Samples came from the ongoing ImmuneRACE study (first 160 participants) plus 1,254 subjects from 6 global collaborators. A de-identified subject ID, COVID-19 status, age in years and sex were almost always included in the sample metadata. Where available, HLA class I and class II types were obtained from metadata supplied by the sample provider rather than from assay-based typing.

The investigation overall reported the following: How much clinical and demographic metadata was included differed by source and by participant, and the metadata was provided uncurated.

CDR1 and CDR2, looked up from the germline V gene, are SGHVS and FQNEAQ. Taken from cysteine to phenylalanine, the CDR3 has 13 residues. Only the CDR3 part of the read is kept: 39 bases, read in frame from the first base. The germline ends are 13 bases apart after V is trimmed by 5 bases and J by 8 bases. With respect to this clone: The target of this receptor is not known. The record has no base qualities; no much larger clone is one base away.

The immunoSEQ Assay, a bias-controlled multiplex PCR, was used to amplify TCRbeta CDR3 regions from genomic DNA. The original methods were these. The number of nucleated cells in each sample was estimated from the amplification of reference gene primers within the assay. To quantify the absolute abundance of each unique TCRbeta CDR3 rearrangement, sequence reads were collapsed and filtered. For each sample, productive Simpson clonality was calculated by taking the square root of Simpson's diversity index across productive rearrangements. The clones in this table, taken by TCRdb from immuneACCESS, are in-frame only. Not every clone is retained; where verified, under half of the shortfall comes from an unresolved V gene, and the cause of the rest is unknown. The V and J calls and clone size come from that table; D and trimming were worked out from the DNA. Across this sample there are roughly 400,000 clones, with 70% to 90% seen only once. Around 2% of the sample belongs to the ten largest clones.

Participants in the prospective study were aged about 18 to 95 years, lived in some 24 United States geographic areas, and enrolled through a virtual design. In the prospective study, participants were assigned to cohorts based on the clinical history participants reported in a screening survey and a study questionnaire. Mobile phlebotomists in the prospective study collected whole blood, serum and a nasopharyngeal or oropharyngeal swab from every participant. Participants in the prospective study had the option to provide additional blood draws and questionnaires over a roughly 2-month period. Before DNA extraction, prospective study blood samples were shipped either frozen or at room temperature.

The sequenced sample was PBMCs or T cells enriched from blood (not recorded which). This clonotype was obtained from a woman between 35 and 50 years old with acute COVID-19. The chain joins TRBV7-8 to TRBJ2-1, and possibly TRBD2, on 5 matching bases. The nucleotides read TGTGCCAGCAGCCTACCCCGGCGGGATGAGCAGTTCTTC. Translated, this is CASSLPRRDEQFF.